These 32 T cell receptor beta chains share one sample of origin, sequenced in a study of regulatory T cells. Primers: 52 TRBV forward and 13 TRBJ reverse. Sequencing used immunoSEQ multiplex PCR; TCRdb keeps in-frame clones, though not all of them. The table has some 20,000 clones, roughly 93% seen once. The sample comprised CD8+ T cells sorted from blood. The receptors shown here come from a child between 2 and 9 years old with CD3G deficiency.

CDR3 amino acids: CASSPTWKGHTQYF. CDR3 nucleotide sequence: TGTGCCAGCAGTCCGACTTGGAAGGGGCATACGCAGTATTTT. The gene calls are TRBV27 and TRBJ2-3; a possible D gene is TRBD1 (5 bases). Looked up from germline, CDR1 is MNHEY and CDR2 is SMNVEV (reference sequence). V shed 5 bases and J shed 7 bases, with 16 bases lying between them. The CDR3 totals 14 residues.

V and J are TRBV28 and TRBJ1-2; D is possibly TRBD1 (6 bases). Trimming shortened V by 5 bases and J by 4 bases, and 17 bases separated the two germline ends. Looked up from germline, CDR1 is MDHEN and CDR2 is SYDVKM. The CDR3 sequence is 15 residues long. The CDR3 loop is CASSHGVGAGYGYTF. The CDR3 DNA is TGTGCCAGCAGTCATGGGGTGGGGGCAGGCTATGGCTACACCTTC.

The chain joins TRBV12-5 to TRBJ1-5; no clear D gene. The CDR3 loop spans 13 amino acids. V lost 4 bases, J lost 3 bases, and 7 bases lay in between. Germline assignment: CDR1 LGHNT and CDR2 FRNRAP. The CDR3: CASGSSINQPQHF. The CDR3 coding sequence is TGTGCTAGTGGTTCCTCCATCAATCAGCCCCAGCATTTT.

The rearrangement uses TRBV27 and TRBJ2-7; 10 nucleotides line up with TRBD2. Losses at the gene ends were 5 bases for V and 3 bases for J; bases not matched to a gene: 7. From germline, CDR1 is MNHEY and CDR2 SMNVEV (reference sequence). The CDR3 has 15 amino acids. DNA of the CDR3: TGTGCCAGCAGTCTTAAAGCGGGAGGGGGCTACGAGCAGTACTTC. Encoded protein: CASSLKAGGGYEQYF.

The chain is built from TRBV28 and TRBJ2-7; no definite D call. Germline CDR1 MDHEN, CDR2 SYDVKM. V dropped 3 bases and J dropped 3 bases, with 12 bases sitting between them. The CDR3 has 14 amino acids. Written as DNA, the CDR3 is TGTGCCAGCAGTTTCGACACGGACGGCTACGAGCAGTACTTC. It is translated as CASSFDTDGYEQYF.

The chain recombines TRBV19 with TRBJ1-2; D is possibly TRBD1 (6 bases). CDR3 length: 14 amino acids. Looked up from germline, CDR1 is LNHDA and CDR2 is SQIVND (reference sequence). V was pared by 4 bases and J by 7 bases, with 16 bases between. The CDR3 reads CASSTLSGVSGYTF. The CDR3 DNA is TGTGCCAGTAGTACGCTCTCAGGGGTATCTGGCTACACCTTC. Filled out from reference TRBV19 and TRBJ1-2, the complete variable domain reads DGGITQSPKYLFRKEGQNVTLSCEQNLNHDAMYWYRQDPGQGLRLIYYSQIVNDFQKGDIAEGYSVSREKKESFPLTVTSAQKNPTAFYLCASSTLSGVSGYTFGSGTRLTVV.

The chain combines TRBV28 with TRBJ2-7, with a possible D match to TRBD1 (6 bases). From germline, CDR1 is MDHEN and CDR2 SYDVKM. The CDR3 is 14 residues long. Trimming left V 4 bases short and J 6 bases short, with 16 bases between. CDR3 region: CASSSTGQNAEQYF. In DNA, the CDR3 is TGTGCCAGCAGTTCAACGGGACAAAATGCCGAGCAGTACTTC.

The rearrangement uses TRBV7-9 and TRBJ2-5; 7 nucleotides agree with TRBD2. V shed 5 bases, J shed 1 base, and the junction held 1 base outside the gene matches. CDR3 length: 13 amino acids. CDR1 is SEHNR and CDR2 is FQNEAQ in the germline V gene (reference sequence). Here the CDR3 DNA reads TGTGCCAGCAGCCCGGGGGGCCAAGAGACCCAGTACTTC. Its translation: CASSPGGQETQYF.

This chain uses TRBV6-1 with TRBJ2-7; D ambiguous. This CDR3 comprises 12 residues. V was trimmed by 3 bases and J by 6 bases, leaving 9 bases between them. Per germline, CDR1 MNHNS and CDR2 SASEGT. CDR3 in DNA: TGTGCCAGCAGTGATACCCCCGGCGAGCAGTACTTC. This gives the protein CASSDTPGEQYF.

The gene calls are TRBV19 and TRBJ1-5; the D gene is possibly TRBD1 (5 bases). CDR3 length: 13 amino acids. V was trimmed by 3 bases and J by 8 bases, leaving 11 bases between them. Germline CDR1 reads LNHDA; CDR2 reads SQIVND (reference sequence). Here the CDR3 DNA reads TGTGCCAGTAGTATTGCAGGGATGAAGCCCCAGCATTTT. Translating it yields CASSIAGMKPQHF.

The sample holds a few counts of this clone. The genes are TRBV19 and TRBJ2-1; D is perhaps TRBD2 (5 bases). CDR3 length: 14 residues. In germline, CDR1 is LNHDA, CDR2 SQIVND (reference sequence). V was cut by 6 bases and J by 10 bases, with 19 bases left in between. CDR3 protein: CASSGVIGVGEQFF. CDR3 DNA sequence: TGTGCCAGTAGCGGGGTAATTGGGGTAGGGGAGCAGTTCTTC.

The J gene is TRBJ2-7, the V gene TRBV10-2; a possible D gene is TRBD2 (5 bases). Trimming removed 0 bases at V and 7 bases at J, with 13 bases between. The CDR3 is 14 residues long. Germline values: CDR1 WSHSY, CDR2 SAAADI. The DNA of the CDR3 is TGCGCCAGCAGTGAGTCTGGACTCGCGAGGGAGCAGTACTTC. Translated, it gives CASSESGLAREQYF.

The chain carries TRBV11-2 and TRBJ1-1, with 8 bases matching TRBD1. The ends lost 1 base at V and 10 bases at J; junction bases unmatched: 2. CDR3 length: 12 residues. CDR1 is SGHAT, CDR2 FQNNGV, per germline. CDR3 protein: CASSLGTGTAFF. The CDR3 bases are TGTGCCAGCAGCTTAGGGACAGGGACAGCTTTCTTT.

The chain couples TRBV28 to TRBJ1-5; D remains unclear. Trimming pared 3 bases from V and 1 base from J, leaving 7 bases between. This CDR3 has 14 residues. Germline values: CDR1 MDHEN, CDR2 SYDVKM. CDR3 coding DNA: TGTGCCAGCAGTTTCTTGGGGAGCAATCAGCCCCAGCATTTT. Translated: CASSFLGSNQPQHF.

This clone occurred once. The chain carries TRBV28 and TRBJ2-7; D gene uncertain. The CDR3 runs to 15 residues. Trimming took off 2 bases at V and 1 base at J, with 12 bases between the two ends. Germline V lookup: CDR1 MDHEN, CDR2 SYDVKM. CDR3 protein: CASSLGPTGSYEQYF. CDR3 DNA: TGTGCCAGCAGTTTAGGACCCACTGGGTCCTACGAGCAGTACTTC. Variable domain in full (rest from reference TRBV28 and TRBJ2-7): DVKVTQSSRYLVKRTGEKVFLECVQDMDHENMFWYRQDPGLGLRLIYFSYDVKMKEKGDIPEGYSVSREKKERFSLILESASTNQTSMYLCASSLGPTGSYEQYFGPGTRLTVT.

The chain has TRBV28 and TRBJ2-7; 8 bases line up with TRBD1. Germline CDR1 and CDR2: MDHEN and SYDVKM. V trimming: 3 bases; J trimming: 6 bases; junction bases outside the gene matches: 7. The CDR3 loop spans 14 amino acids. This CDR3 is CASSLGQGALEQYF. CDR3 coding DNA: TGTGCCAGCAGTTTGGGGCAGGGGGCGCTCGAGCAGTACTTC.

The chain recombines TRBV18 with TRBJ1-5; D is uncertain. The germline V and J ends were trimmed by 3 bases and 1 base, with 13 bases remaining between them. CDR3 length equals 16 residues. Germline CDR1 reads KGHSH; CDR2 reads LQKENI. This CDR3 reads CASSPQANRSNQPQHF. The CDR3 DNA reads as TGTGCCAGCTCACCCCAGGCGAACAGAAGCAATCAGCCCCAGCATTTT.

The chain couples TRBV4-1 to TRBJ1-6; tentatively, D is TRBD1 (6 bases). Trimming took 1 base from V and 13 from J, leaving 17 bases between them. Germline V gene sequence: CDR1 MGHRA, CDR2 YSYEKL. This CDR3 region has 15 residues. The CDR3 here is CASSQVFQGKGPLHF. Here the CDR3 DNA reads TGCGCCAGCAGCCAAGTGTTTCAGGGGAAAGGGCCCCTCCACTTT.

The genes are TRBV28 and TRBJ2-7; 8 bases are a match to TRBD1. The CDR3 length is 14 residues. V shed 7 bases and J 3 bases; nucleotides not matched to a gene: 8. Germline values: CDR1 MDHEN, CDR2 SYDVKM. CDR3 nucleotides: TGTGCCAGCAAACCACCGGGACAGGTCTACGAGCAGTACTTC. Amino acids: CASKPPGQVYEQYF.

The chain combines TRBV6-1 with TRBJ2-7; 10 bases are shared with TRBD1. The CDR3 totals 15 residues. With 6 bases clipped from V and 4 bases from J, the junction kept 9 bases outside the gene matches. Germline values: CDR1 MNHNS, CDR2 SASEGT. CDR3 nucleotides: TGTGCCAGCAGAGCCTGGGACAGGGGTGCGTACGAGCAGTACTTC. It specifies CASRAWDRGAYEQYF.

The chain links TRBV30 to TRBJ1-1, with a possible D match to TRBD1 (5 bases). There are 15 residues in the CDR3. V lost 1 base and J lost 0, with 12 bases in between. Germline CDR1 GTSNPN, CDR2 SVGIG (reference sequence). The chain's CDR3 is CAWSAYRGMNTEAFF. CDR3 nucleotide sequence: TGTGCCTGGAGTGCTTATCGGGGGATGAACACTGAAGCTTTCTTT.

The chain employs TRBV11-2 and TRBJ2-3; D unresolved. The germline V gene encodes CDR1 SGHAT and CDR2 FQNNGV. Deletions cut 5 bases from V and 6 bases from J, with 9 bases between. The CDR3 has 12 residues. Written as DNA, the CDR3 is TGTGCCAGCAGCCTAGGTGGGGATACGCAGTATTTT. Protein sequence: CASSLGGDTQYF.

The chain employs TRBV28 and TRBJ2-7; D may be TRBD1 (6 bases). Trimming pared 3 bases from V and 7 bases from J, leaving 7 bases between. This CDR3 contains 11 residues. Per germline, CDR1 MDHEN and CDR2 SYDVKM. The CDR3 bases are TGTGCCAGCAGTTTCGGGACAGAGCAGTACTTC. Protein sequence: CASSFGTEQYF.

The chain employs TRBV28 and TRBJ1-1, with 9 bases aligning to TRBD1. Germline CDR1 reads MDHEN; CDR2 reads SYDVKM. The CDR3 length is 15 residues. The trim removed 3 bases at V and 0 bases at J, leaving 2 bases unmatched. The CDR3 here is CASSFGQGLNTEAFF. CDR3 DNA: TGTGCCAGCAGTTTCGGACAGGGGCTGAACACTGAAGCTTTCTTT.

This rearrangement joins TRBV19 to TRBJ2-1, with 7 bases fitting TRBD1. Trimming took 5 bases from V and 5 from J; bases not matched to a gene: 9. Germline loops: CDR1 LNHDA, CDR2 SQIVND (reference sequence). The CDR3 contains 15 residues. The CDR3 sequence is CASSGKTGTNNEQFF. DNA of the CDR3: TGTGCCAGTAGTGGGAAGACAGGGACGAACAATGAGCAGTTCTTC.

In its sample, this clone was seen once. The chain recombines TRBV7-3 with TRBJ2-1; weak D call: TRBD2 (6 bases). The germline V and J ends were trimmed by 3 bases and 3 bases, with 12 bases remaining between them. Germline V gene lookup returns CDR1 SGHTA and CDR2 FQGTGA. The CDR3 sequence is 15 residues long. The CDR3 protein is CASSFGDSHYNEQFF. The CDR3 DNA reads TGTGCCAGCAGCTTTGGGGACTCCCACTACAATGAGCAGTTCTTC.

V and J are TRBV28 and TRBJ2-7; D perhaps matches TRBD2 (5 bases). From germline, CDR1 is MDHEN and CDR2 SYDVKM. This CDR3 comprises 14 residues. The V end was cut by 6 bases, the J end by 6 bases, with 18 bases between. The chain's CDR3 is CASSPQQERGEQYF. CDR3 DNA sequence: TGTGCCAGCAGCCCCCAGCAGGAACGGGGCGAGCAGTACTTC.

The rearrangement uses TRBV6-1 and TRBJ2-7, with D perhaps given as TRBD1 or TRBD2 (5 bases each). Germline V CDR1 and CDR2: MNHNS, SASEGT. The CDR3 spans 13 residues. V was pared by 3 bases and J by 7 bases, with 13 bases between. The CDR3 nucleotides are TGTGCCAGCAGTGAGTGGGGGTTCGAAGAGCAGTACTTC. Amino acids: CASSEWGFEEQYF.

Turning to this clone: The junction and the germline gene differ at one end; a read error may be behind it. The same CDR3 can be traced to other DNA sequences in this sample. The CDR3 region is CASSLGQKQYF. In DNA form, the CDR3 reads TGCGCCAGCAGCTTAGGACAGAAGCAGTATTTT. The chain recombines TRBV7-9 with TRBJ2-3; D perhaps matches TRBD1 (6 bases). Germline CDR1 reads SEHNR; CDR2 reads FQNEAQ (reference sequence). The CDR3 is 11 residues long.

Worth noting for this clone: Distinct nucleotide sequences in the sample also encode this CDR3. The CDR3 loop reads CASSPPDSYEQYF. The DNA of the CDR3 is TGTGCCAGCAGCCCGCCGGACTCCTACGAGCAGTACTTC. J is TRBJ2-7 and V is TRBV7-9; D call uncertain. In germline, CDR1 is SEHNR, CDR2 FQNEAQ (reference sequence). The CDR3 contains 13 residues. Trimming took 5 bases from V and 0 from J, leaving 8 bases between them. Variable domain in full (rest from reference TRBV7-9 and TRBJ2-7): DTGVSQNPRHKITKRGQNVTFRCDPISEHNRLYWYRQTLGQGPEFLTYFQNEAQLEKSRLLSDRFSAERPKGSFSTLEIQRTEQGDSAMYLCASSPPDSYEQYFGPGTRLTVT.

The chain is built from TRBV28 and TRBJ1-1; weak D call: TRBD1 (6 bases). V was trimmed by 5 bases and J by 4 bases, leaving 11 bases between them. Germline-derived CDR1 and CDR2 are MDHEN and SYDVKM. The CDR3 runs 13 residues. The CDR3 DNA follows: TGTGCCAGCAGTCTAACAGGGCCCACTGAAGCTTTCTTT. Translation gives CASSLTGPTEAFF.

The chain recombines TRBV5-1 with TRBJ2-3; perhaps TRBD1 as D (6 bases). The germline CDR1 and CDR2 sequences are SGHRS and YFSETQ. This CDR3 is built from 12 residues. V lost 4 bases and J 5 bases, leaving 8 bases between the germline ends. CDR3 residues: CASSLTGDTQYF. DNA for the CDR3: TGCGCCAGCAGCCTGACAGGAGATACGCAGTATTTT.